The clone carrying this TCR beta chain was seen a few times. Its antigen remains unknown. The sample belongs to a study of blood T cells in healthy people across ages. Findings and limits, study-wide: Older age coincided with a roughly linear decline in TCR beta diversity per million T cells. The study regarded diversity estimates from one million T cells as underestimates.

CDR3 size: 12 residues. V lost 5 bases, J lost 8 bases, and 9 bases lay in between. Germline assignment: CDR1 MNHEY and CDR2 SVGAGI. The second PCR ran roughly 7 to 12 cycles with a sample-barcoded 5' primer and J-beta primers. TCRdb redid the calling of the 5' RACE reads with MiXCR, one entry per CDR3 protein. The sample lists hundreds of thousands of distinct CDR3 sequences, roughly a quarter occurring once. Isolation of PBMCs gave at least 7 million cells per sample. This receptor was identified in a woman in her seventies in good health. V is TRBV6-5 and J is TRBJ1-4; TRBD1 is a possible D gene (6 bases). The specimen was blood. CDR3 amino acids: CASSTGQEKLFF. CDR3 DNA sequence: TGTGCCAGCAGTACTGGACAGGAAAAACTGTTTTTT.